Below, 13 T cell receptor beta chains from the same sample are listed, as sequenced in a study of OX40 agonist ivuxolimab in advanced cancers. Library construction relied on the immunoSEQ multiplex PCR assay. In its TCRdb copy, this immuneACCESS table keeps in-frame sequences only and misses some clones. Where compared with another copy, unresolved V genes explain less than half of these, and the others have no known cause. The sample table holds about 110,000 clones, of which roughly 90% were seen once. The ten largest clones represent around 0.27% of the sample. Sequenced here: CD4+ or CD8+ T cells sorted from blood, sampled in a trial of the OX40 agonist ivuxolimab. Source of these receptors: an adult with an advanced solid tumor such as melanoma, head and neck, liver or kidney cancer.

This sequence joins TRBV11-3 and TRBJ2-1; D is undetermined. Germline values: CDR1 SGHNT, CDR2 YENEEA. The CDR3 has 14 amino acids. The ends were cut back, 5 bases at V and 0 bases at J, with 8 bases in the middle. The CDR3 is CASSPYPSYNEQFF. DNA for the CDR3: TGTGCCAGCAGCCCATATCCCTCCTACAATGAGCAGTTCTTC.

V gene TRBV11-2 combines with J gene TRBJ2-2; no clear D. With 5 bases removed from V and 7 bases from J, the gap between germline ends came to 11 bases. Germline V gene lookup returns CDR1 SGHAT and CDR2 FQNNGV. The CDR3 is 13 residues long. DNA of the CDR3: TGTGCCAGCAGCAGAATGAGTGGCGGGGAGCTGTTTTTT. This sequence encodes CASSRMSGGELFF.

The chain recombines TRBV11-1 with TRBJ2-5; the D is unclear. Germline V gives CDR1 SGHAT, CDR2 FQDESV (reference sequence). V was shortened by 5 bases and J by 5 bases, with 12 bases between the two germline ends. The CDR3 loop spans 13 amino acids. In DNA form, the CDR3 reads TGTGCCAGCAGCCCCTCCAATCGCGAGACCCAGTACTTC. This codes for CASSPSNRETQYF.

The V call is TRBV5-4, the J call TRBJ2-1; 9 bases are a match to TRBD1. The CDR3 sequence is 17 residues long. V lost 4 bases to trimming and J lost 3 bases; unmatched junction nucleotides: 11. Germline V gives CDR1 SGHNT, CDR2 YYREEE (reference sequence). CDR3 sequence reads: CASSPFATGGDYNEQFF. CDR3 DNA sequence: TGTGCCAGCAGCCCCTTTGCGACAGGGGGGGACTACAATGAGCAGTTCTTC.

This clone appeared a single time. This sequence joins TRBV28 and TRBJ2-4; D is ambiguous. The V and J ends lost 7 bases and 7 bases respectively, with 8 bases between them. Germline V gene lookup returns CDR1 MDHEN and CDR2 SYDVKM. This CDR3 has 11 residues. Written as DNA, the CDR3 is TGTGCCAGCAAATTCAGGAACATTCAGTACTTC. Its translation: CASKFRNIQYF.

The chain couples TRBV6-1 to TRBJ1-1; 10 bases match TRBD1. Germline assignment: CDR1 MNHNS and CDR2 SASEGT. The CDR3 spans 13 residues. V trimming: 7 bases; J trimming: 4 bases; junction bases outside the gene matches: 3. CDR3 amino acids: CASKGTGATEAFF. CDR3 bases: TGTGCCAGCAAAGGGACAGGGGCCACTGAAGCTTTCTTT.

J is TRBJ2-1 and V is TRBV9, with 12 nucleotides matching TRBD2. Looked up from germline, CDR1 is SGDLS and CDR2 is YYNGEE. J gave up 7 bases and V 4 bases, and 6 bases lay outside the gene matches. This CDR3 has 15 amino acids. For the CDR3, the DNA is TGTGCCAGCAGCTGGACTAGCGGGAAGGGGAATGAGCAGTTCTTC. This codes for CASSWTSGKGNEQFF.

V usage is TRBV30 and J usage is TRBJ1-4, with D perhaps TRBD1 (6 bases). Trimming took 4 bases from V and 3 from J, leaving 18 bases between them. CDR1 and CDR2 (germline): GTSNPN, SVGIG (reference sequence). This CDR3 is 16 amino acids long. The CDR3 here is CAWTRRTGLSNEKLFF. CDR3 in DNA: TGTGCCTGGACCCGCCGCACAGGGCTATCTAATGAAAAACTGTTTTTT.

The V and J genes are TRBV5-1 and TRBJ1-1; D possibly corresponds to TRBD1 (5 bases). This CDR3 is built from 14 residues. The germline gives CDR1 SGHRS, CDR2 YFSETQ. V was cut by 0 bases and J by 0 bases, with 6 bases left in between. In nucleotides, the CDR3 is TGCGCCAGCAGCTTGGACAGGTTGAACACTGAAGCTTTCTTT. It codes for CASSLDRLNTEAFF.

The chain joins TRBV19 to TRBJ2-3, with 9 bases lining up with TRBD2. The CDR3 loop spans 16 amino acids. J was trimmed by 1 base and V by 7 bases; bases with no gene match: 9. Germline values: CDR1 LNHDA, CDR2 SQIVND (reference sequence). The CDR3 is CASKGAGGEGTDTQYF. Here the CDR3 DNA reads TGTGCCAGTAAGGGAGCGGGAGGTGAGGGCACAGATACGCAGTATTTT.

Concerning this clone itself: At one of its ends the junction is not consistent with the germline gene, which may arise from a read error. Other DNA sequences of this sample code for an identical CDR3. CDR3 loop: CASSEGIITEAFF. CDR3 nucleotide sequence: TGTGCCAGCAGTGAAGGGATTATCACTGAAGCCTTCTTT. V is TRBV6-1 and J is TRBJ1-1; D uncertain. This CDR3 has 13 residues. Germline CDR1 and CDR2: MNHNS and SASEGT.

The rearrangement links TRBV7-9 to TRBJ2-3; possible D gene TRBD2, 6 bases. The CDR3 covers 16 residues. The V and J ends lost 5 bases and 2 bases respectively, with 17 bases between them. The germline CDR1 and CDR2 sequences are SEHNR and FQNEAQ (reference sequence). CDR3 nucleotide sequence: TGTGCCAGCAGCCGATCCTCCCAGGGACTCACAGATACGCAGTATTTT. Translated: CASSRSSQGLTDTQYF.

This clone has a handful of counts. The chain employs TRBV7-8 and TRBJ2-7, with 11 bases matching TRBD2. This CDR3 is 14 amino acids long. Germline V gene data show CDR1 as SGHVS and CDR2 as FQNEAQ. The V and J ends lost 9 bases and 4 bases, in that order; junction bases with no gene match: 8. The CDR3 reads CASGVSSGRYEQYF. Written as DNA, the CDR3 is TGTGCCAGTGGTGTGTCTAGCGGGAGGTACGAGCAGTACTTC.